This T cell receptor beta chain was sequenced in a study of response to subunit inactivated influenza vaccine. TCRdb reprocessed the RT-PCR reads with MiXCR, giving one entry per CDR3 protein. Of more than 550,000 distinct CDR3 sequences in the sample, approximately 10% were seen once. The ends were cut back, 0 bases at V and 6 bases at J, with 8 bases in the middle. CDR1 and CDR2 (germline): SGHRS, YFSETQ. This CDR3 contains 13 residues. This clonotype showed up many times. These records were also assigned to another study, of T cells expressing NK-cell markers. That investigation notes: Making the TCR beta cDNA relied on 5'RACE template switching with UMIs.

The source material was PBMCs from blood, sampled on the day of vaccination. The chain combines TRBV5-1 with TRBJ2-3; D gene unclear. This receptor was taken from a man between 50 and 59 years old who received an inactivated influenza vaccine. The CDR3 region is CASSLEAVDTQYF. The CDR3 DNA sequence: TGCGCCAGCAGCTTGGAGGCAGTGGATACGCAGTATTTT.